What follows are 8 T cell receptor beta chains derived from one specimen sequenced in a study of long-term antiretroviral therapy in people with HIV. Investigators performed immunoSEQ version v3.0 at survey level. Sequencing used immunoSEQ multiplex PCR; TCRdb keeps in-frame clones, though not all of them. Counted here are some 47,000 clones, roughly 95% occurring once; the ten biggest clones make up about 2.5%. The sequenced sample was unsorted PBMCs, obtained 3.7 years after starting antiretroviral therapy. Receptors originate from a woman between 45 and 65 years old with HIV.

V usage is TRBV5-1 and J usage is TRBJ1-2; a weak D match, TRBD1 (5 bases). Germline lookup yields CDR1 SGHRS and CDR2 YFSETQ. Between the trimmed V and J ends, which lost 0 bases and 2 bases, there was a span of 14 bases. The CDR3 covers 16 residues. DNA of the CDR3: TGCGCCAGCAGCTTGGCGGTCGGCAGGGCGAACTATGGCTACACCTTC. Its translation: CASSLAVGRANYGYTF. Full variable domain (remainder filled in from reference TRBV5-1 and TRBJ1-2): KAGVTQTPRYLIKTRGQQVTLSCSPISGHRSVSWYQQTPGQGLQFLFEYFSETQRNKGNFPGRFSGRQFSNSRSEMNVSTLELGDSALYLCASSLAVGRANYGYTFGSGTRLTVV.

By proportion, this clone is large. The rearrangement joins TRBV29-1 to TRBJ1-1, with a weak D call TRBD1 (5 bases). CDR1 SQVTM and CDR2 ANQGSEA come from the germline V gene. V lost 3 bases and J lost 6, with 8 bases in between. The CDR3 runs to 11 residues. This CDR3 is CSVESGAEAFF. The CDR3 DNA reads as TGCAGCGTTGAGTCGGGGGCTGAAGCTTTCTTT.

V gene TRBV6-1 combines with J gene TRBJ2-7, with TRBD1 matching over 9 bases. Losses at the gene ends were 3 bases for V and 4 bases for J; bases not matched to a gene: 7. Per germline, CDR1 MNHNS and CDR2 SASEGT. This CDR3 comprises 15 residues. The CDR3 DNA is TGTGCCAGCAGTGACTGGACAGGGGTAGTATACGAGCAGTACTTC. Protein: CASSDWTGVVYEQYF.

The CDR3 sequence is CASSDQAPDHSPLHF. CDR3 bases: TGTGCCAGCAGTGACCAGGCACCCGATCATTCACCCCTCCACTTT. V gene TRBV2 combines with J gene TRBJ1-6; D not resolved. CDR1 is SNHLY, CDR2 FYNNEI, per germline. V was shortened by 3 bases and J by 8 bases, with 14 bases between the two germline ends. The CDR3 is 15 residues long.

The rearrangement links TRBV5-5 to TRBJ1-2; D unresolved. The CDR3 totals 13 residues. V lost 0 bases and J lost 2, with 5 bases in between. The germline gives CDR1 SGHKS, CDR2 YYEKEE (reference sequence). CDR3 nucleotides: TGTGCCAGCAGCTTGGGCCAGAACTATGGCTACACCTTC. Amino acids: CASSLGQNYGYTF.

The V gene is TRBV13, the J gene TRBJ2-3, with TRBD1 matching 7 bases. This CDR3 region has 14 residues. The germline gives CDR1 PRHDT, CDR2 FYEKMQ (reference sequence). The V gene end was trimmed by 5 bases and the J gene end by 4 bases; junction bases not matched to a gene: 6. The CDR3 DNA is TGTGCCAGCAGCCCTAGACAGGGTCCAGATACGCAGTATTTT. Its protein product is CASSPRQGPDTQYF.

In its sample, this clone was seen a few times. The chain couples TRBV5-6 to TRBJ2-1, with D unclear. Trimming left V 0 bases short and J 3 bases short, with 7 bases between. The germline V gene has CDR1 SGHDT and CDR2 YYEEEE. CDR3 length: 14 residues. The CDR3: CASSLGQYYNEQFF. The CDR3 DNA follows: TGTGCCAGCAGCTTGGGGCAGTACTACAATGAGCAGTTCTTC. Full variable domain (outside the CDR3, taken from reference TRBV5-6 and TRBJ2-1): DAGVTQSPTHLIKTRGQQVTLRCSPKSGHDTVSWYQQALGQGPQFIFQYYEEEERQRGNFPDRFSGHQFPNYSSELNVNALLLGDSALYLCASSLGQYYNEQFFGPGTRLTVL.

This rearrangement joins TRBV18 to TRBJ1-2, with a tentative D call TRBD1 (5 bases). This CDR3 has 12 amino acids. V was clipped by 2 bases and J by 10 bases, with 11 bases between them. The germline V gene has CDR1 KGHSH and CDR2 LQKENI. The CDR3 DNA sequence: TGTGCCAGCTCACCAGAAACAGGATACTACACCTTC. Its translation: CASSPETGYYTF.